This T cell receptor (beta chain) was retrieved from a study of post-analysis software for immune sequencing data. The CDR3 runs 14 residues. Germline assignment: CDR1 ENHRY and CDR2 SYGVKD. Trimming shortened V by 4 bases and J by 5 bases, and 9 bases separated the two germline ends. Comment on this clonotype: Its antigen is as yet unknown.

Regarding the study as a whole: About five TRBV segments, including TRBV5-6, TRBV5-1 and TRBV20-1, were more frequent in patients than controls.

Carried by the TCR beta cDNA libraries were unique molecular identifiers. MiXCR, run by TCRdb on the PCR reads, gives a single entry per CDR3 protein. Here the sample spans 170,000 or so distinct CDR3 sequences, around 28% being singletons. The sequence came from a girl aged 10 to 17 with multiple sclerosis. The sample was blood. The V and J genes are TRBV10-3 and TRBJ1-6; D is unresolved. The CDR3 DNA reads TGTGCCATCAGTGTGACCGGAGATAATTCACCCCTCCACTTT. This codes for CAISVTGDNSPLHF.